Reported below is one T cell receptor beta chain. What antigen it recognizes has not been identified. No much larger clonotype is one base removed from it; base qualities were not supplied. The source of the sample is a study of cytomegalovirus exposure and HLA in healthy donors (dated by TCRdb to about 2017). Broadly, across the study: In an earlier analysis of 550 to 750 of the donors, approximately 260 Gb of sequence data and 90 million to 130 million unique TCR beta sequences from about 190 million T cells were reported. Roughly 300 gigabases of sequencing data and approximately 92 million unique TCR sequences made up an early release that covered over 550 HLA-typed donors. Of the roughly 410 genotyped donors, roughly 76% were placed in the genetic ancestry cluster associated with self-reported Caucasian donors. The aim of the study was to test whether cataloging public T cell receptors could identify signatures of past pathogen exposure. The T cell repertoires of 670 or so subjects were profiled by immunosequencing and related to cytomegalovirus serostatus. A separate validation cohort of roughly 110 different subjects was used in addition to the roughly 620-subject first cohort. To predict cytomegalovirus infection status, the study combined high-throughput TCR immunosequencing, statistical association of individual TCRs with disease status, and machine learning. In a later analysis, previously published TCR beta repertoires from 600 to 850 donors were re-analyzed and high-resolution HLA genotyping was added so that TCR occurrence patterns could be studied. In the later analysis, no new phenotypic data were used to find candidate immune exposures; instead, reliance was placed on TCR beta sequences and their occurrence across donors. To decide whether each TCR beta V gene segment behaved as functional or pseudogenic, an earlier analysis of some 540 of the donors relied on high-throughput TCR beta sequencing. Donor age, sex, ethnicity and CMV serostatus were compiled alongside the repertoire data. A later genetic analysis took genome-wide SNP genotypes for about 65% of the 666 donors and used that subset as a discovery cohort. All discovery cohort repertoires had been generated using a single sequencing platform. HLA typing covered class I and class II loci at four-digit resolution. Typing coverage varied by locus: roughly 629-630 donors for A, B, C, DRB1 and DQB1; around 560 for DQA1; more than 600 for DPA1; around 450 for DPB1. Several DR-DQ haplotypes were treated as single units for association and clustering because of strong linkage in the cohort. Across some 400 genotyped donors of the cohort, an average of about 200,000 unique TCR beta nucleotide sequences per donor were sequenced, and roughly 17% of those sequences were non-productive.

In total, about 650 healthy bone marrow donors made up the cohort. At the time of sampling, every cohort member was nominally healthy, though immune exposures that went unrecorded were likely present. The donor tested CMV seronegative and was one of the 352 seronegative cohort members. A peripheral blood sample was provided by each donor, and peripheral blood mononuclear cells were used for TCR beta sequencing. Genomic DNA extraction from the blood cell samples was performed with the Qiagen DNeasy Blood Extraction Kit. Study-wide findings and limitations: Roughly uniform sequencing depth across donors was assumed in presence/absence analyses, although this assumption may not hold. The classifier was reported to diagnose cytomegalovirus status with high specificity and sensitivity in both the original cohort and the validation cohort. Most CMV-associated TCR beta chains appeared to be HLA-restricted in a later analysis, and the HLA associations seemed to be driven largely by CMV exposure. Because the 87-base-pair reads could not distinguish some IMGT-functional V segments, including TRBV6-2 and TRBV6-3, those segments were excluded. Linkage disequilibrium might explain the correlated functional status among segregating V segments, but an unknown experimental factor could not be excluded. A further reported finding was that TCR beta sequences accurately predicted the HLA-A and HLA-B alleles for most subjects in the first cohort. This cohort had only TCR beta chains sequenced, and the lack of alpha or paired-chain data limited which features could be detected. In a later analysis, the rate of TCR association differed among HLA loci, with DRB1 alleles having the most associated TCRs and HLA-C alleles having the fewest. Strong co-occurrence of HLA alleles, especially DR and DQ, made assigning TCR associations to individual alleles difficult. In a later analysis, several top co-occurrence clusters were reported to appear linked to parvovirus B19, influenza, CMV and Epstein-Barr virus. In a later analysis, HLA-associated TCR beta chains showed more clonal expansion and lower generation probabilities than non-associated chains that were equally common. The authors suggested that the approach could potentially be extended to other disease states and immunological phenotypes. V-gene and J-gene trimming of TCR beta chains was associated with a missense DCLRE1C variant in a later genetic analysis, and the association was replicated in an independent cohort. Most TCR sequences were observed very rarely across donors, whereas some public TCRs were present in many individuals. The only immune exposure information available for the cohort was CMV serostatus. The earlier analysis of approximately 560 of the donors excluded seventeen rarely observed V segments, including chromosome 9 orphons, because counts were too low. The study listed 164 TCR beta chains as associated with cytomegalovirus. An earlier analysis of some 560 of the donors showed that most TCR beta V segments appeared in productive rearrangements either about 87% or about 30% of the time, which broadly matched IMGT annotations. A group of highly shared sequence variants was considered likely to be a technical artifact of the sequencing pipeline. In vitro tests confirmed that three of the cytomegalovirus-associated TCR beta chains recognize cytomegalovirus antigens. Compared with the approximately 710-donor mean, donors in an Asian-associated ancestry cluster had fewer N-insertions in productive TCRs, according to a later genetic analysis. In a later analysis, 15,000 to 20,000 TCR beta sequences were associated with specific HLA alleles at a false discovery rate of 0.05. Because some donors lacked HLA typing at each locus, the association tests relied only on the typed subset.

The library was obtained by the immunoSEQ multiplex PCR assay. A mixture of 60 forward primers for TCR Vbeta segments and 13 reverse primers for TCR Jbeta segments was used in the multiplex PCR. Amplification of the CDR3 region of rearranged TCR beta genes was performed with a multiplex PCR assay on genomic DNA. The Illumina HiSeq System was used to sequence the amplified TCR beta libraries as 87-base-pair reads. The authors processed their data as follows. Across the 700 or so repertoires, a later analysis counted some 81 million unique TCR beta chains, some 11 million of which were shared by at least two donors. Raw reads were error-corrected and collapsed into unique sequences with a nearest-neighbor algorithm that merged closely related sequences to remove PCR and sequencing errors. CDR3 sequences were aligned to IMGT reference sequences to assign V, D and J gene segments. For a sequence to be retained, a match of at least six nucleotides was required to both a V gene segment and a J gene segment. Rearrangements were classified as productive when the CDR3 lacked stop codons and remained in frame with V and J, and all other rearrangements were classified as non-productive. Following IMGT convention, CDR3 was defined as the stretch from the second conserved V-encoded cysteine up to the conserved J-encoded phenylalanine. Sequences without an unambiguous match to a single V gene segment were excluded from the earlier analysis of 587 of the donors. An earlier analysis of about 600 of the donors called V segments functional above 56.7% productive rearrangements and segregating when the between-donor standard deviation exceeded 5%. A statistical classification framework was developed to diagnose cytomegalovirus status using the catalog of TCR beta chain sequences. V and J gene assignment, in a later analysis, came from comparing TCR nucleotide sequences with IMGT/GENE-DB human TR gene sequences. In a later analysis, CDR3 sequences and most-parsimonious VDJ recombination scenarios were assigned using the TCRdist pipeline. In a later analysis, each TCR beta chain was defined by its CDR3 amino acid sequence together with its V-gene family, and reads without a unique V-gene family were excluded. As a way to deal with suspected cross-contamination and a sequencing artifact, a later analysis dropped approximately 570 nucleotide sequences that were highly shared and had low generation probability. In a later analysis, a clonal expansion index was calculated for each public chain from normalized within-repertoire ranks of inferred template counts. Generation probabilities in a later analysis came from a VDJ recombination model fitted to out-of-frame rearrangements, and those results were checked against IGoR. In a later analysis, hypergeometric tests were used to score TCR-TCR, TCR-HLA and TCR-CMV co-occurrence, with a repertoire-size bias correction applied to TCR pairs. False discovery rates were estimated in a later analysis by permuting HLA or CMV assignments 20 times. In a later analysis, co-occurring TCRs were grouped using DBSCAN, with TCRdist sequence similarity added in when clustering inside HLA-allele-positive subsets. Co-occurrence clustering excluded repertoires with fewer than 30,000 or more than 120,000 public chains, plus five with anomalous nucleotide sharing. As stored in TCRdb, this immuneACCESS dataset retains in-frame rearrangements with V and J assigned. A fraction of the clones does not appear; measured against another copy, unresolved V genes explain less than half of the discrepancy, and the remainder lacks a known reason. V and J calls and clone size are given by that table; D and trimming were obtained from the DNA. This sample holds some 180,000 clones; approximately 90% were observed only once. The ten top clones hold around 0.99% of the sample.

From its cysteine to its phenylalanine, the CDR3 spans 15 amino acids. CDR3 DNA only is kept here, 45 bases in frame from base 1. Cut back by 3 bases and 2 bases, the V and J ends lie 14 bases apart. CDR1 and CDR2 were assigned from the germline V gene (reference sequence) as LNHDA and SQIVND. The specimen was PBMCs. Recombination connected TRBV19 to TRBJ2-7; the D segment could be TRBD1, given 6 matching bases. The TCR sequence derives from a boy younger than 10 in good health and CMV-seronegative. The CDR3 in this case is CASSIYGTPTYEQYF. The sequenced DNA: TGTGCCAGTAGTATTTACGGGACACCAACCTACGAGCAGTACTTC. Extended through the reference TRBV19 and TRBJ2-7 proteins, this CDR3 yields the full variable domain: DGGITQSPKYLFRKEGQNVTLSCEQNLNHDAMYWYRQDPGQGLRLIYYSQIVNDFQKGDIAEGYSVSREKKESFPLTVTSAQKNPTAFYLCASSIYGTPTYEQYFGPGTRLTVT.